This T cell receptor beta chain originates from a study of early stage breast cancer tumors. Turning to the study itself: Samples were sequenced at about 10-fold average coverage.

Sequencing used immunoSEQ multiplex PCR; TCRdb keeps in-frame clones, though not all of them. The sample shows just over 50,000 clones, 78% of them seen only once. V was clipped by 6 bases and J by 6 bases, with 15 bases between them. CDR1 and CDR2 (germline): MDHEN, SYDVKM. CDR3 size: 14 residues. A word on this clone: Its cognate antigen is unknown.

Findings and limits, study-wide: Compared with adjacent normal breast tissue, tumors showed roughly 2.4-fold greater T cell density and higher clonality. In about 85% of the 16 patients, blood comparison separated tumor from normal breast.

This sequence was found in a person aged 40-50 years with breast cancer. J is TRBJ2-1 and V is TRBV28; maybe TRBD1 (6 bases). Sample: blood. In DNA, the CDR3 is TGTGCCAGCAGCCGTATCGACAGGCTCAATGAGCAGTTCTTC. Its protein is CASSRIDRLNEQFF.